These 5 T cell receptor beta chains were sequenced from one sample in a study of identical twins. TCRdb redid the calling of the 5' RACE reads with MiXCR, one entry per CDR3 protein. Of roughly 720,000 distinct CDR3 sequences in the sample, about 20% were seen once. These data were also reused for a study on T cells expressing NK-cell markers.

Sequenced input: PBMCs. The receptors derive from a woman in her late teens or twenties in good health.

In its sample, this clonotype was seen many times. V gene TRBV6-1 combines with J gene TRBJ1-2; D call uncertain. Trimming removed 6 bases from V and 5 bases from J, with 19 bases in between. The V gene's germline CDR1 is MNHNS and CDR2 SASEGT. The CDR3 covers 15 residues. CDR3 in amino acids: CASSPLEDHLYGYTF. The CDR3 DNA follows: TGTGCCAGCAGCCCCCTCGAAGACCATCTTTATGGCTACACCTTC.

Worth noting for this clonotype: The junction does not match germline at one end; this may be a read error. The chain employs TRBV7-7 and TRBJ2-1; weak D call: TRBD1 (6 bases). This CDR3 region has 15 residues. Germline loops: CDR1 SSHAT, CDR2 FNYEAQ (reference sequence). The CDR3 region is CASSLNTGTYNEQFF. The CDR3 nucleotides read TGTGCTAGCAGCTTAAATACAGGGACATACAATGAGCAGTTCTTC.

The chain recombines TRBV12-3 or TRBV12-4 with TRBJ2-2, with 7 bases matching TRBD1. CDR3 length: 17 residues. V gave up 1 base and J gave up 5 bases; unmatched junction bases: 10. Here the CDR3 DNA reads TGTGCCAGCAGTTTAGACAGACAGGGTCGGAGGACCGGGGAGCTGTTTTTT. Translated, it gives CASSLDRQGRRTGELFF.

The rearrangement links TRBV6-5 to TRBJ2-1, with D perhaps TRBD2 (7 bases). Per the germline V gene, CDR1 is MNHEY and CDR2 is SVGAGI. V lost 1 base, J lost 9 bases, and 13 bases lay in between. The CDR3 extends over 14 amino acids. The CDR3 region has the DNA TGTGCCAGCAGTTACTTCGGGGGGCGTACTGAGCAGTTCTTC. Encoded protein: CASSYFGGRTEQFF.

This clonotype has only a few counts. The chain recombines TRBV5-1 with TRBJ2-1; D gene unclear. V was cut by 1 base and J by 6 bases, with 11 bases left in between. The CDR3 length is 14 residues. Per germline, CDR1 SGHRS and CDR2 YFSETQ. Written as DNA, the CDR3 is TGCGCCAGCAGCTTGTCTCAGACCCCCAATGAGCAGTTCTTC. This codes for CASSLSQTPNEQFF.